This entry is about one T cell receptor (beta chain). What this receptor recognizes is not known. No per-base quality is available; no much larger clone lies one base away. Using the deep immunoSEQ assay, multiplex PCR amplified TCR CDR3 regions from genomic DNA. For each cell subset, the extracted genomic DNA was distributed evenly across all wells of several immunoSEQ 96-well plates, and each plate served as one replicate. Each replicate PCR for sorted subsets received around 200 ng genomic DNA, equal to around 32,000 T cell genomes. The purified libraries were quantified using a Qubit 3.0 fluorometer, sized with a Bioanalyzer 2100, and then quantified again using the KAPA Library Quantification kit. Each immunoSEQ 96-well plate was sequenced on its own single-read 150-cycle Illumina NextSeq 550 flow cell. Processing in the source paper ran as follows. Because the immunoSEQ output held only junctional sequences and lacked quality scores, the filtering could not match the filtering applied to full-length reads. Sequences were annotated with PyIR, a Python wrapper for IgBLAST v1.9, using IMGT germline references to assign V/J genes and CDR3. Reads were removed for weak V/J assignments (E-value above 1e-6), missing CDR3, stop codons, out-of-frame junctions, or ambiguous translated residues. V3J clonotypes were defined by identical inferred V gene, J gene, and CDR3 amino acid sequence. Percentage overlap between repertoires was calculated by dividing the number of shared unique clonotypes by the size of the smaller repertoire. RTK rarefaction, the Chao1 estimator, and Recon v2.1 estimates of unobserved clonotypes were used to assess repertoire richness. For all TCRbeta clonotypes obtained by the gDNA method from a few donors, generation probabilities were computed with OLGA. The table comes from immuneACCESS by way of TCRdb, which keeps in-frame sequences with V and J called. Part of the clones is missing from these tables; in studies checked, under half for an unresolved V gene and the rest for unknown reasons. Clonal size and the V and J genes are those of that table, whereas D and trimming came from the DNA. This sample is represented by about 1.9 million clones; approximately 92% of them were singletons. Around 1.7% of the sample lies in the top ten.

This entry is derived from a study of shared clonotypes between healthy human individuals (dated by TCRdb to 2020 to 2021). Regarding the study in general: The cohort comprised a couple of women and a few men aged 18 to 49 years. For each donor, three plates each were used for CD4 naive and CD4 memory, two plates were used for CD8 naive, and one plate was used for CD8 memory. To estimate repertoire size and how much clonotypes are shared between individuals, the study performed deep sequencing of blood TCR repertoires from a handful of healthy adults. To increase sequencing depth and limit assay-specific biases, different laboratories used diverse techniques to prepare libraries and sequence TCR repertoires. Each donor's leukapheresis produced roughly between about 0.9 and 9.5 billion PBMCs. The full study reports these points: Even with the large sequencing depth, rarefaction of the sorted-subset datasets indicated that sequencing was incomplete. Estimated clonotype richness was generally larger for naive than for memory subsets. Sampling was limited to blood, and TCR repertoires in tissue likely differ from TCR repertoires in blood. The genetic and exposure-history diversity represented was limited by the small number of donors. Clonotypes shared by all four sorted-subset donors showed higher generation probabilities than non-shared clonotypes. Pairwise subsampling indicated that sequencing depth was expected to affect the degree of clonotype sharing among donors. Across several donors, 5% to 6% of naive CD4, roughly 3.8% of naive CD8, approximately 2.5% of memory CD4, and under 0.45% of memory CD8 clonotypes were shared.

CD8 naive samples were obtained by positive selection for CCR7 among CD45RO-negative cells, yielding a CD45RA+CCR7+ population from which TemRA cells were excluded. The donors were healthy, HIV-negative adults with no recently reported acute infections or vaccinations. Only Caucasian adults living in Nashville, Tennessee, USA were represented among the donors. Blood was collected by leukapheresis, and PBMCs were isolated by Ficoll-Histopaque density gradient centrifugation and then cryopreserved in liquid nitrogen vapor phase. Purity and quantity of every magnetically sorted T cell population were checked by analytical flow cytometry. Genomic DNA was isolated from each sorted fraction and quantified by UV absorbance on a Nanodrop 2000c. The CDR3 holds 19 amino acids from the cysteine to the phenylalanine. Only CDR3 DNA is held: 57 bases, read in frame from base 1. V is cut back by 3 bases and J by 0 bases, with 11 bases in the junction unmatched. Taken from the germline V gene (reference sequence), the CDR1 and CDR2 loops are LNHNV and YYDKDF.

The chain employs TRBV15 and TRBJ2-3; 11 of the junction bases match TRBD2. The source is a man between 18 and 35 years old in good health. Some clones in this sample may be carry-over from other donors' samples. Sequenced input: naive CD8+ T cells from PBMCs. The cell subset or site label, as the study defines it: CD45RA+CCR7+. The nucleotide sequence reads TGTGCCACCAGCAGGACGCTAGCGGGAGGCGGCACTAGCACAGATACGCAGTATTTT. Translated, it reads CATSRTLAGGGTSTDTQYF.